The entry below gives a single T cell receptor (beta chain) sequence along with its context. Its antigen is not known. This sample stems from a study of CD8 T cells in Susac syndrome. Study-level points and caveats: The study admitted that it had a relatively small number of individuals in its TCR sequencing and HLA analysis.

The ends were cut back, 3 bases at V and 8 bases at J, with 17 bases in the middle. Germline-derived CDR1 and CDR2 are SGDLS and YYNGEE. The CDR3 has 15 amino acids. RNA, at about 0.45 to 1 ug, was reverse transcribed with random hexamers. TCRdb re-called the immunoSEQ multiplex PCR reads with MiXCR, one entry per CDR3 protein. The repertoire consists of hundreds of thousands of distinct CDR3 sequences, with over 75% occurring once and the leading ten covering 0.18%. The receptor was isolated from a human donor with multiple sclerosis. The specimen sequenced was CD8+ T cells from PBMCs. The chain uses TRBV9 and TRBJ1-4; D call uncertain. Here the CDR3 reads CASSGREPEREKLFF. CDR3 bases: TGTGCCAGCAGCGGTCGGGAACCCGAGCGCGAAAAACTGTTTTTT.